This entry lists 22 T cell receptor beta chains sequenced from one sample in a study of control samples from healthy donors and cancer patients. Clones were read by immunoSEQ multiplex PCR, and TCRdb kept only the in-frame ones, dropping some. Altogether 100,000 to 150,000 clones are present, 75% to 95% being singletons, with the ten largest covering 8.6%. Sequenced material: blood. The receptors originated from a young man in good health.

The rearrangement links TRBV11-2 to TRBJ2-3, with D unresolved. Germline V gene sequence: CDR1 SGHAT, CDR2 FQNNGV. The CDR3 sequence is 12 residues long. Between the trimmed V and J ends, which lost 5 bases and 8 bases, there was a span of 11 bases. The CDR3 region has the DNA TGTGCCAGCAGCGCGCCCGAACCTACGCAGTATTTT. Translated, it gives CASSAPEPTQYF. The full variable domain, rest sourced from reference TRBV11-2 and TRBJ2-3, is EAGVAQSPRYKIIEKRQSVAFWCNPISGHATLYWYQQILGQGPKLLIQFQNNGVVDDSQLPKDRFSAERLKGVDSTLKIQPAKLEDSAVYLCASSAPEPTQYFGPGTRLTVL.

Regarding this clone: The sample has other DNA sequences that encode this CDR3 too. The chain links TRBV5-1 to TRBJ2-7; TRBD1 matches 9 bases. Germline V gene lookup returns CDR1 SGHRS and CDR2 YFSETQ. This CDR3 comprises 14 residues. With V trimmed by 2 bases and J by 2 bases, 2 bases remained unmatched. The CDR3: CASSLQGAPYEQYF. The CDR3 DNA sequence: TGCGCCAGCAGCTTACAGGGGGCCCCCTACGAGCAGTACTTC.

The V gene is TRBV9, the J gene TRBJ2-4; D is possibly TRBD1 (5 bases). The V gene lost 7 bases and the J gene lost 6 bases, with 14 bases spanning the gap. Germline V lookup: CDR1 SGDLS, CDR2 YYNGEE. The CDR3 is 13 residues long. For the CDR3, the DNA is TGTGCCAGCTCCCCCGCAGGGTCAAACATTCAGTACTTC. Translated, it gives CASSPAGSNIQYF.

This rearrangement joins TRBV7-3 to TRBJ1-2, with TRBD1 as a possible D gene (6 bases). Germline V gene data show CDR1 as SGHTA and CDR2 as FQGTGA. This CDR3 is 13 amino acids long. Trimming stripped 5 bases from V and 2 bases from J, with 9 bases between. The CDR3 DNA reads TGTGCCAGCAGCGCGGACAGAAACTATGGCTACACCTTC. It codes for CASSADRNYGYTF.

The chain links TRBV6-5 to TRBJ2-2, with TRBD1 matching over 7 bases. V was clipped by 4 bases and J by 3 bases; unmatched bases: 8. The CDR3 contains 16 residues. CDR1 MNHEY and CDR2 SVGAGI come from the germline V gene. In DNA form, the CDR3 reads TGTGCCAGCAGTTGGGTAAAGGGGGCGTACACCGGGGAGCTGTTTTTT. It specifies CASSWVKGAYTGELFF.

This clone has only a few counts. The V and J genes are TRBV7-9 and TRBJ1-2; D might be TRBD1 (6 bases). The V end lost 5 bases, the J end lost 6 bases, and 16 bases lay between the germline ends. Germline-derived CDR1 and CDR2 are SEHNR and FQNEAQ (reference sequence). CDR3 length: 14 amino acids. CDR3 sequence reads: CASSPQQGVNGYTF. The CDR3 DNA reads TGTGCCAGCAGCCCCCAACAGGGAGTGAATGGCTACACCTTC. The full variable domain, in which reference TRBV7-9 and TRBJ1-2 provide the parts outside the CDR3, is DTGVSQNPRHKITKRGQNVTFRCDPISEHNRLYWYRQTLGQGPEFLTYFQNEAQLEKSRLLSDRFSAERPKGSFSTLEIQRTEQGDSAMYLCASSPQQGVNGYTFGSGTRLTVV.

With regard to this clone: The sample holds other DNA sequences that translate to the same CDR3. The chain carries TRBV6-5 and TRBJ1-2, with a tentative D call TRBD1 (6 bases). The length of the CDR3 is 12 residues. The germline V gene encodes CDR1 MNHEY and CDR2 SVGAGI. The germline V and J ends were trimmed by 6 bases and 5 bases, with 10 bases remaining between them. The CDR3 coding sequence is TGTGCCAGCAGCAGGGGATCTTATGGCTACACCTTC. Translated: CASSRGSYGYTF.

The DNA of the CDR3 is TGTGCCAGCTCACAGGGACACGGGTCCTCCTACGAGCAGTACTTC. Amino acids: CASSQGHGSSYEQYF. This rearrangement joins TRBV18 to TRBJ2-7, with D tentatively TRBD1 (6 bases). V lost 4 bases and J 0 bases, leaving 13 bases between the germline ends. Per the germline V gene, CDR1 is KGHSH and CDR2 is LQKENI. The CDR3 is made up of 15 amino acids.

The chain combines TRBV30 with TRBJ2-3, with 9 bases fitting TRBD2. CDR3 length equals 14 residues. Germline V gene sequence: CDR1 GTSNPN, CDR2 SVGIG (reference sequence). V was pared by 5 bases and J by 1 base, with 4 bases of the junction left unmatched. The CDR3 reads CAWQTSGRTDTQYF. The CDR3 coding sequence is TGTGCCTGGCAGACTAGCGGCCGCACAGATACGCAGTATTTT.

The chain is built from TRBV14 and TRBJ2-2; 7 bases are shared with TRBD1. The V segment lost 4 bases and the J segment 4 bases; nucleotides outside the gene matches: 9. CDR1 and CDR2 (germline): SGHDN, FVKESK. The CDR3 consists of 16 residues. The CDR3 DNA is TGTGCCAGCAGCCCCCGGACAGGACGAACCACCGGGGAGCTGTTTTTT. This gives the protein CASSPRTGRTTGELFF.

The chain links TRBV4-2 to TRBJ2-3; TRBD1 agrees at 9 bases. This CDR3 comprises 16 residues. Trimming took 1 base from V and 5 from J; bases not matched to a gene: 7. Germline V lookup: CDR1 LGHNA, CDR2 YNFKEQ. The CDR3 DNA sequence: TGTGCCAGCAGCCAAGGGCGGGACAGGGAGGTAGATACGCAGTATTTT. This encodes CASSQGRDREVDTQYF.

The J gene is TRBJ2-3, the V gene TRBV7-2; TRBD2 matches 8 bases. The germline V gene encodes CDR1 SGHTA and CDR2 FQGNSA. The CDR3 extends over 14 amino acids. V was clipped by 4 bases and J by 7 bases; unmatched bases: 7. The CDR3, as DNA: TGTGCCAGCAGCTCCCCGATAGCGGGATATACGCAGTATTTT. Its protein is CASSSPIAGYTQYF.

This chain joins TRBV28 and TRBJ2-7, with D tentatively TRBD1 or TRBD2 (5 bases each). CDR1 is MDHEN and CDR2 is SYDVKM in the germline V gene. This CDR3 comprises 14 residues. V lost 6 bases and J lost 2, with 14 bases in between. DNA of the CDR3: TGTGCCAGCAGAACCGGGACGGTTACCTACGAGCAGTACTTC. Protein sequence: CASRTGTVTYEQYF.

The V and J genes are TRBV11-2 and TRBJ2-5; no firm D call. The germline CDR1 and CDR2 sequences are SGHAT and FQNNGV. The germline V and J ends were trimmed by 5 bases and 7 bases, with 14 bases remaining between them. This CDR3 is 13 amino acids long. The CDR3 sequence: CASSRPLRVTQYF. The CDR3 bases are TGTGCCAGCAGCCGCCCGTTAAGGGTGACCCAGTACTTC.

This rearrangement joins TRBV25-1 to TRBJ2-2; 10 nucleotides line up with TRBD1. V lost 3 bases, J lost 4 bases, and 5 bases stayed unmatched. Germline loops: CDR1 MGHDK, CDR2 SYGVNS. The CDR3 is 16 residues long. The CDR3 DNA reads TGTGCCAGCAGTGAGTCGGGACAGGGGATCACCGGGGAGCTGTTTTTT. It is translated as CASSESGQGITGELFF. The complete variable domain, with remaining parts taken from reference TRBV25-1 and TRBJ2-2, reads EADIYQTPRYLVIGTGKKITLECSQTMGHDKMYWYQQDPGMELHLIHYSYGVNSTEKGDLSSESTVSRIRTEHFPLTLESARPSHTSQYLCASSESGQGITGELFFGEGSRLTVL.

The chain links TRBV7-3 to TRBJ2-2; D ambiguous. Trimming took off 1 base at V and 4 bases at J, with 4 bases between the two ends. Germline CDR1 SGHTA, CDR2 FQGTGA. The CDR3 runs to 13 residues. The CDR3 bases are TGTGCCAGCAGCTTAATCCCCACCGGGGAGCTGTTTTTT. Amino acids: CASSLIPTGELFF.

The CDR3 DNA reads TGTGCCAGCAGCTTCCGGTCCCCGGACCGGAAGACCCAGTACTTC. Translation gives CASSFRSPDRKTQYF. The chain uses TRBV5-8 and TRBJ2-5; D is undetermined. Germline-derived CDR1 and CDR2 are SGHTS and YDEGEE. The CDR3 has 15 amino acids. The V end lost 2 bases, the J end lost 6 bases, and 17 bases lay between the germline ends.

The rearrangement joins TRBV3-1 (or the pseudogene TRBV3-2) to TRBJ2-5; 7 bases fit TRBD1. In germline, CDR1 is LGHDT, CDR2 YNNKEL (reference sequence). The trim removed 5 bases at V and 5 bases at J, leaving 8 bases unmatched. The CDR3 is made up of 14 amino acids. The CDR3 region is CASSATGVSETQYF. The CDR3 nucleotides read TGTGCCAGCAGCGCTACAGGGGTCAGCGAGACCCAGTACTTC.

The CDR3 DNA follows: TGCGCCAGCAGCGCTCTTTACAGGGTCAGAGGGGAAAAACTGTTTTTT. Amino acids: CASSALYRVRGEKLFF. V is TRBV5-1 and J is TRBJ1-4, with D possibly being TRBD1 (6 bases). CDR1 is SGHRS, CDR2 YFSETQ, per germline. The CDR3 sequence is 16 residues long. The V gene lost 4 bases and the J gene lost 8 bases, with 21 bases spanning the gap.

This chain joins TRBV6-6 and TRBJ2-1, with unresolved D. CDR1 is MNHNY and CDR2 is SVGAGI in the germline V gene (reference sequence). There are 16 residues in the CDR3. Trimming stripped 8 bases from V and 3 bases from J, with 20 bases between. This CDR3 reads CASADAAQTYYNEQFF. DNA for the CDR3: TGTGCCAGCGCCGACGCGGCCCAGACTTACTACAATGAGCAGTTCTTC.

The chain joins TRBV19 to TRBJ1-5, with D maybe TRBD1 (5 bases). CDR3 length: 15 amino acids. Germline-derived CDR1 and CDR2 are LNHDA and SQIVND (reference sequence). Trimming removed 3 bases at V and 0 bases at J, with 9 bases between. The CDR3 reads CASSIGATSNQPQHF. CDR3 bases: TGTGCCAGTAGTATCGGGGCTACTAGCAATCAGCCCCAGCATTTT.

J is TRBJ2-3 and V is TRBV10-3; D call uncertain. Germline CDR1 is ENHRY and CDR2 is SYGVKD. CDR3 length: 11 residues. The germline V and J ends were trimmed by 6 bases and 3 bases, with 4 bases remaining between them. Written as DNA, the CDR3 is TGTGCCATCAGCTCAACAGATACGCAGTATTTT. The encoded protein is CAISSTDTQYF.